These 26 T cell receptor beta chains were sequenced from one sample in a study of beta chain features in type 1 diabetes (dated by TCRdb to between 2017 and 2018). Receptor libraries were prepared by the immunoSEQ multiplex PCR assay. The High Capacity cDNA Reverse Transcription Kit was used to reverse transcribe all of the isolated RNA, meaning that expressed TCRB transcripts were what got sequenced. The table was pulled from immuneACCESS by TCRdb, which kept in-frame rearrangements only. Such tables lose some clones; where checked, under half of the loss comes from unresolved V genes, and the rest has no known cause. This sample has some 250,000 clones in its table, and about 26% of those were observed once. About 3.9% of the sample is in the top ten clones. Sequenced sample: central memory CD4+ T cells from blood. Receptor source: a man aged 25-40 years in good health.

A few counts support this clone. The chain recombines TRBV29-1 with TRBJ1-2; D not resolved. The CDR3 contains 15 residues. The V end lost 4 bases, the J end lost 4 bases, and 19 bases lay between the germline ends. Germline lookup yields CDR1 SQVTM and CDR2 ANQGSEA. CDR3 loop: CSVGPDLLALYGYTF. The CDR3 DNA follows: TGCAGCGTTGGACCCGACCTACTTGCCCTCTATGGCTACACCTTC.

CDR3 sequence (DNA): TGTGCCAGCGGGGCTACGGACGCTACCAAAAACATTCAGTACTTC. It codes for CASGATDATKNIQYF. This rearrangement joins TRBV2 to TRBJ2-4; D is perhaps TRBD1 (5 bases). Trimming left V 8 bases short and J 2 bases short, with 16 bases between. This CDR3 contains 15 residues. Germline assignment: CDR1 SNHLY and CDR2 FYNNEI.

On this clone itself: Other nucleotide sequences in the sample specify the same CDR3. The rearrangement links TRBV29-1 to TRBJ2-1; 9 bases are shared with TRBD1. From germline, CDR1 is SQVTM and CDR2 ANQGSEA. This CDR3 region has 12 residues. The CDR3 DNA reads as TGCAGTGTAGGACAGGGGTGGAATGAGCAGTTCTTC. Protein sequence: CSVGQGWNEQFF.

This chain joins TRBV18 and TRBJ1-2; D unclear. Germline V gene lookup returns CDR1 KGHSH and CDR2 LQKENI. The length of the CDR3 is 15 residues. With 2 bases removed from V and 5 bases from J, the gap between germline ends came to 15 bases. CDR3 amino acids: CASSPDMNTFYGYTF. CDR3 coding DNA: TGTGCCAGCTCACCAGACATGAACACCTTTTATGGCTACACCTTC.

CDR3 loop: CAWSAGLQTQYF. CDR3 nucleotide sequence: TGTGCCTGGAGCGCAGGGTTGCAGACCCAGTACTTC. V is TRBV30 and J is TRBJ2-5, with a tentative D call TRBD1 (5 bases). Germline V gene sequence: CDR1 GTSNPN, CDR2 SVGIG (reference sequence). The CDR3 is made up of 12 amino acids. V lost 3 bases and J lost 6, with 11 bases in between.

This clone turned up a few times. The genes are TRBV25-1 and TRBJ2-3, with TRBD1 identical over 9 bases. J lost 2 bases, V lost 1 base, and 10 bases had no gene match. Germline V CDR1 and CDR2: MGHDK, SYGVNS. This CDR3 contains 18 residues. Here the CDR3 DNA reads TGTGCCAGCAGTGAATTGGTAACGGGACAGGGATCCACAGATACGCAGTATTTT. It yields the protein CASSELVTGQGSTDTQYF.

The J gene is TRBJ2-7, the V gene TRBV15; 8 positions match TRBD2. The CDR3 is made up of 15 amino acids. After removal of 1 base from V and 6 bases from J, the junction contained 8 bases not matched to a gene. Germline CDR1 is LNHNV and CDR2 is YYDKDF (reference sequence). The CDR3 is CATSRGAGGSREQYF. The CDR3 DNA sequence: TGTGCCACCAGCAGAGGGGCGGGGGGAAGCCGCGAGCAGTACTTC. Full variable domain (rest looked up from reference TRBV15 and TRBJ2-7): DAMVIQNPRYQVTQFGKPVTLSCSQTLNHNVMYWYQQKSSQAPKLLFHYYDKDFNNEADTPDNFQSRRPNTSFCFLDIRSPGLGDTAMYLCATSRGAGGSREQYFGPGTRLTVT.

The chain recombines TRBV7-9 with TRBJ2-1; TRBD2 matches 11 bases. Germline values: CDR1 SEHNR, CDR2 FQNEAQ (reference sequence). This CDR3 has 16 residues. V lost 5 bases and J lost 9; bases outside the gene matches: 12. The CDR3: CASSDQLAGGQGEQFF. Written as DNA, the CDR3 is TGTGCCAGCAGCGACCAGCTAGCGGGAGGCCAGGGTGAGCAGTTCTTC. Together with reference TRBV7-9 and TRBJ2-1, the CDR3 gives the full variable domain: DTGVSQNPRHKITKRGQNVTFRCDPISEHNRLYWYRQTLGQGPEFLTYFQNEAQLEKSRLLSDRFSAERPKGSFSTLEIQRTEQGDSAMYLCASSDQLAGGQGEQFFGPGTRLTVL.

The V and J genes are TRBV30 and TRBJ2-2, with D possibly matching TRBD2 (5 bases). CDR1 is GTSNPN and CDR2 is SVGIG in the germline V gene (reference sequence). The CDR3 is 14 residues long. The CDR3: CVHRRASGTGELFF. CDR3 in DNA: TGTGTCCACCGTAGGGCAAGCGGCACCGGGGAGCTGTTTTTT. Full variable domain (missing parts from reference TRBV30 and TRBJ2-2): SQTIHQWPATLVQPVGSPLSLECTVEGTSNPNLYWYRQAAGRGLQLLFYSVGIGQISSEVPQNLSASRPQDRQFILSSKKLLLSDSGFYLCVHRRASGTGELFFGEGSRLTVL.

This CDR3 is CASRKTGDSYGYTF. The CDR3 DNA follows: TGTGCCAGCAGGAAGACAGGGGACAGCTATGGCTACACCTTC. The chain employs TRBV6-1 and TRBJ1-2; TRBD1 matches at 8 bases. Germline lookup yields CDR1 MNHNS and CDR2 SASEGT. This CDR3 has 14 residues. J gave up 4 bases and V 6 bases, and 7 bases lay outside the gene matches.

This clone has just a few counts. No conserved phenylalanine or tryptophan ends this CDR3, so it is likely a read error. The limits of the CDR3 on the DNA are not certain, so only TCRdb's listed CDR3 is given. CDR3 sequence reads: CASRDPSGSFVP. The chain has TRBV6-6 and TRBJ2-7; the DNA was not compared with TRBD2, the D call given in the table. Inclusive of both ends, the CDR3 amounts to 12 amino acids. Germline CDR1 MNHNY, CDR2 SVGAGI (reference sequence).

The chain links TRBV2 to TRBJ2-7; the D is unclear. Looked up from germline, CDR1 is SNHLY and CDR2 is FYNNEI. This CDR3 has 14 residues. The V and J ends lost 3 bases and 5 bases respectively, with 14 bases between them. CDR3 in amino acids: CASSERGPYDEQYF. The CDR3 region has the DNA TGTGCCAGCAGTGAGCGCGGACCGTACGACGAGCAGTACTTC.

This clone turned up a few times. The chain is built from TRBV4-1 and TRBJ2-1; D gene unclear. Per germline, CDR1 MGHRA and CDR2 YSYEKL. Between the trimmed V and J ends, which lost 0 bases and 13 bases, there was a span of 16 bases. CDR3 length: 14 amino acids. CDR3: CASSQDLTASFQFF. As DNA, the CDR3 is TGCGCCAGCAGCCAAGATTTAACGGCTAGTTTCCAGTTCTTC.

This clone was counted a few times. The chain combines TRBV29-1 with TRBJ2-3; 7 bases line up with TRBD2. This CDR3 is 12 amino acids long. CDR1 and CDR2 (germline): SQVTM, ANQGSEA. The V and J ends lost 6 bases and 1 base, in that order; junction bases with no gene match: 1. The CDR3 sequence: CSVGGGTDTQYF. The CDR3 coding sequence is TGCAGCGTGGGGGGGGGCACAGATACGCAGTATTTT.

The chain links TRBV4-1 to TRBJ2-1, with 7 bases matching TRBD2. The CDR3 consists of 16 residues. The V segment lost 1 base and the J segment 4 bases; nucleotides outside the gene matches: 7. Per the germline V gene, CDR1 is MGHRA and CDR2 is YSYEKL. CDR3 coding DNA: TGCGCCAGCAGCCAAGGGGGGAGCGGGACTTACAATGAGCAGTTCTTC. It is translated as CASSQGGSGTYNEQFF.

This sequence joins TRBV7-2 and TRBJ2-7; D is ambiguous. The V gene lost 4 bases and the J gene lost 1 base, with 8 bases spanning the gap. CDR1 and CDR2 from the germline V gene are SGHTA and FQGNSA. The CDR3 is made up of 13 amino acids. The CDR3 nucleotides are TGTGCCAGCAGCTACCTGCTTTCCTACGAGCAGTACTTC. It translates to CASSYLLSYEQYF.

J is TRBJ2-2 and V is TRBV9; 8 nucleotides line up with TRBD2. Per germline, CDR1 SGDLS and CDR2 YYNGEE. The CDR3 sequence is 16 residues long. The V gene end was trimmed by 3 bases and the J gene end by 7 bases; junction bases not matched to a gene: 11. This CDR3 reads CASSAAPGLESGELFF. Here the CDR3 DNA reads TGTGCCAGCAGCGCTGCCCCGGGACTAGAGAGCGGGGAGCTGTTTTTT.

The chain has TRBV30 and TRBJ2-3, with 8 bases that match TRBD2. J lost 1 base, V lost 4 bases, and 16 bases had no gene match. Germline values: CDR1 GTSNPN, CDR2 SVGIG (reference sequence). The CDR3 extends over 18 amino acids. The chain's CDR3 is CAWKAGAKRGDRTDTQYF. The DNA of the CDR3 is TGTGCCTGGAAAGCGGGGGCCAAGAGAGGAGATCGCACAGATACGCAGTATTTT. The variable domain in full, with the rest retrieved from reference TRBV30 and TRBJ2-3, is SQTIHQWPATLVQPVGSPLSLECTVEGTSNPNLYWYRQAAGRGLQLLFYSVGIGQISSEVPQNLSASRPQDRQFILSSKKLLLSDSGFYLCAWKAGAKRGDRTDTQYFGPGTRLTVL.

This clone has a handful of counts. The J gene is TRBJ2-1, the V gene TRBV28, with TRBD1 matching 8 bases. Germline lookup yields CDR1 MDHEN and CDR2 SYDVKM. The CDR3 is made up of 13 amino acids. V trimming: 8 bases; J trimming: 7 bases; junction bases outside the gene matches: 7. This chain's CDR3 is CASGQGGENEQFF. CDR3 DNA: TGTGCCAGCGGACAGGGAGGCGAGAATGAGCAGTTCTTC.

The V and J genes are TRBV2 and TRBJ1-5; D gene unclear. CDR1 SNHLY and CDR2 FYNNEI come from the germline V gene. Trimming shortened V by 5 bases and J by 6 bases, and 11 bases separated the two germline ends. The CDR3 runs to 13 residues. The CDR3 sequence: CASSRTQVQPQHF. In nucleotides, the CDR3 is TGTGCCAGCAGTCGGACGCAGGTTCAGCCCCAGCATTTT.

This clone occurred a few times. The V gene is TRBV29-1, the J gene TRBJ1-2, with D unresolved. This CDR3 is built from 11 residues. Trimming took off 5 bases at V and 8 bases at J, with 12 bases between the two ends. Germline V gene data show CDR1 as SQVTM and CDR2 as ANQGSEA. CDR3 in amino acids: CSVTDTLGYTF. The DNA for the CDR3 is TGCAGCGTTACAGATACCCTAGGCTACACCTTC.

This chain connects TRBV2 to TRBJ1-4; D is ambiguous. The V gene lost 10 bases and the J gene lost 7 bases, with 13 bases spanning the gap. This CDR3 is built from 12 residues. Germline lookup yields CDR1 SNHLY and CDR2 FYNNEI. The CDR3 region is CATAPTGEKLFF. Written as DNA, the CDR3 is TGTGCCACTGCTCCGACGGGTGAAAAACTGTTTTTT.

The chain links TRBV5-1 to TRBJ2-7; D is possibly TRBD1 (6 bases). Germline CDR1 reads SGHRS; CDR2 reads YFSETQ. This CDR3 spans 15 amino acids. The V and J ends lost 0 bases and 0 bases respectively, with 10 bases between them. The CDR3 loop reads CASSLVDSVSYEQYF. The CDR3 nucleotides are TGCGCCAGCAGCTTGGTGGACAGCGTCTCCTACGAGCAGTACTTC.

This clone occurred a few times. The genes are TRBV27 and TRBJ2-7; 7 bases match TRBD1. J gave up 4 bases and V 0 bases, and 12 bases lay outside the gene matches. Germline assignment: CDR1 MNHEY and CDR2 SMNVEV (reference sequence). The CDR3 is 17 residues long. CDR3 sequence reads: CASSLSFYRDRPYEQYF. The CDR3 nucleotides are TGTGCCAGCAGTTTATCGTTTTACCGGGACAGACCATACGAGCAGTACTTC.

This clone was seen only a few times. The chain has TRBV2 and TRBJ1-2; TRBD1 matches 7 bases. The V and J ends lost 6 bases and 1 base, in that order; junction bases with no gene match: 5. The CDR3 length is 14 residues. CDR1 and CDR2 (germline): SNHLY, FYNNEI. The CDR3 sequence is CASRTGTVNYGYTF. CDR3 DNA: TGTGCCAGCAGGACCGGGACAGTTAACTATGGCTACACCTTC.

This sequence joins TRBV5-6 and TRBJ1-5; the match to TRBD1 covers 10 bases. Germline CDR1 reads SGHDT; CDR2 reads YYEEEE. V lost 4 bases and J lost 8; bases outside the gene matches: 6. The CDR3 is made up of 14 amino acids. CDR3 nucleotides: TGTGCCAGCAGCCGGGACAGGGGTAGAGAGCCCCAGCATTTT. It encodes CASSRDRGREPQHF.